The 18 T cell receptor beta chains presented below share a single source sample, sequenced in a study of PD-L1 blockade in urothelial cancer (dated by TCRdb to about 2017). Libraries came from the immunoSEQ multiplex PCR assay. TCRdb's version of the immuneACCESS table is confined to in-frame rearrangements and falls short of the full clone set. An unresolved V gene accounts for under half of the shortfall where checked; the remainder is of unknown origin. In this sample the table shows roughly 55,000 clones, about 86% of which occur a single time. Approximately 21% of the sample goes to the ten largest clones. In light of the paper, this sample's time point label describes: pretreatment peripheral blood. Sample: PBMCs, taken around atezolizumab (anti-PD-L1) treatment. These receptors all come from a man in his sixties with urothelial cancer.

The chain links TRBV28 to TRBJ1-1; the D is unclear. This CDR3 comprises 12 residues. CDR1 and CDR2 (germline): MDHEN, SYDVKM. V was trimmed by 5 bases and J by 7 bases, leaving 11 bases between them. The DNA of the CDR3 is TGTGCCAGCAGTCCCGAGATGGTTGAAGCTTTCTTT. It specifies CASSPEMVEAFF.

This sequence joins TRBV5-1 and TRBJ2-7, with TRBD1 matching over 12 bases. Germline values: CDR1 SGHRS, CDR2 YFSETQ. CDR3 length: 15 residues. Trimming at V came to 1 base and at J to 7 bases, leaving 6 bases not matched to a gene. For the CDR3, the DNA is TGCGCCAGCAGCTTGATGGGACAGGGGGCGCGGGAGCAGTACTTC. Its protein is CASSLMGQGAREQYF.

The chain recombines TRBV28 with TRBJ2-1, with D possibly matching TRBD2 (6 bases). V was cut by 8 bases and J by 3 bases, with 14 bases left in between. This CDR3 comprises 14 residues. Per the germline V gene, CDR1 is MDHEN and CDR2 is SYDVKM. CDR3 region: CASAGWGYYNEQFF. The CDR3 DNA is TGTGCCAGCGCGGGGTGGGGGTACTACAATGAGCAGTTCTTC.

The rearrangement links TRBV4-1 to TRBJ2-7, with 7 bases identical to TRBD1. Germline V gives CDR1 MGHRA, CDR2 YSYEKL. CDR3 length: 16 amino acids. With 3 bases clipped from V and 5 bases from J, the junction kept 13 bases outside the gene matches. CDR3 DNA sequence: TGCGCCAGCAGCCAGGTCCCAACAGGGGCCCCGCACGAGCAGTACTTC. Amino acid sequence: CASSQVPTGAPHEQYF.

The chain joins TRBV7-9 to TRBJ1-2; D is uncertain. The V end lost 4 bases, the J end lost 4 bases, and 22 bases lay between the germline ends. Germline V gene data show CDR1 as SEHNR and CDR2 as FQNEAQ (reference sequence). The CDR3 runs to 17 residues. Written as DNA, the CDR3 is TGTGCCAGCAGCTCTACCAACATGGACTCTACACTCTATGGCTACACCTTC. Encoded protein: CASSSTNMDSTLYGYTF.

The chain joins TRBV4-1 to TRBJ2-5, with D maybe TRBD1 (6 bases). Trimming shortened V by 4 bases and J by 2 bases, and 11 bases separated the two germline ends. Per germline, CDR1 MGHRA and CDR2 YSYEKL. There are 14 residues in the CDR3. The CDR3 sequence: CASSLRGPQETQYF. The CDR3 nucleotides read TGCGCCAGCAGCCTCAGGGGACCTCAAGAGACCCAGTACTTC.

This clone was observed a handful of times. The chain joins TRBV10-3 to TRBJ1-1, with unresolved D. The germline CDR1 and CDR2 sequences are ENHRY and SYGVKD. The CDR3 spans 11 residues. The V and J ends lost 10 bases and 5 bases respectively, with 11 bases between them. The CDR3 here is CATCSVTEAFF. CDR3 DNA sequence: TGTGCCACCTGCTCAGTGACTGAAGCTTTCTTT.

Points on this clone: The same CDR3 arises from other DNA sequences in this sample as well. CDR3: CASSLAGSTDTQYF. The CDR3 DNA is TGCGCCAGCAGCTTGGCAGGGAGCACAGATACGCAGTATTTT. The rearrangement uses TRBV5-1 and TRBJ2-3, with a weak D call TRBD1 (5 bases). V shed 0 bases and J shed 0 bases, with 5 bases lying between them. The CDR3 is made up of 14 amino acids. Germline V gene data show CDR1 as SGHRS and CDR2 as YFSETQ.

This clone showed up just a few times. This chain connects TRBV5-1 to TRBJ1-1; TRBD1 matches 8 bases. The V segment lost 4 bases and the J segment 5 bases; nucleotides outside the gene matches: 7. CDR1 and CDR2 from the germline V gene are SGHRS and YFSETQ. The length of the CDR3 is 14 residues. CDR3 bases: TGCGCCAGCAGCCCACAGGGGGTTAGAACTGAAGCTTTCTTT. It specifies CASSPQGVRTEAFF.

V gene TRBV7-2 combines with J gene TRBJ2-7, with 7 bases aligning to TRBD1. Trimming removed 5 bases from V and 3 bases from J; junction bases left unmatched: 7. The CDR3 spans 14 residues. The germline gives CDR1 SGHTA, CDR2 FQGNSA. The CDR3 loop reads CASSPWDSIYEQYF. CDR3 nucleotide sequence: TGTGCCAGCAGCCCTTGGGACAGTATCTACGAGCAGTACTTC.

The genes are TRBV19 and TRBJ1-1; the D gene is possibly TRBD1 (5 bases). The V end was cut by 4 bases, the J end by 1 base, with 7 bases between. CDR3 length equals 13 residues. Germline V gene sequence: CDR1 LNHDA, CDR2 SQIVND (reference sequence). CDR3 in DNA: TGTGCCAGTAGTAACGACAGGAACACTGAAGCTTTCTTT. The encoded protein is CASSNDRNTEAFF. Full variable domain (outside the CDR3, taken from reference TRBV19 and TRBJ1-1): DGGITQSPKYLFRKEGQNVTLSCEQNLNHDAMYWYRQDPGQGLRLIYYSQIVNDFQKGDIAEGYSVSREKKESFPLTVTSAQKNPTAFYLCASSNDRNTEAFFGQGTRLTVV.

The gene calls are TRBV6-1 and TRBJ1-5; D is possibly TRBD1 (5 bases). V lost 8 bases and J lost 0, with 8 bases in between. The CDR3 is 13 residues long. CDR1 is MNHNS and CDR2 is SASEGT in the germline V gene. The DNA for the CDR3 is TGTGCCAGCCTCGACAGTAGCAATCAGCCCCAGCATTTT. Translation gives CASLDSSNQPQHF.

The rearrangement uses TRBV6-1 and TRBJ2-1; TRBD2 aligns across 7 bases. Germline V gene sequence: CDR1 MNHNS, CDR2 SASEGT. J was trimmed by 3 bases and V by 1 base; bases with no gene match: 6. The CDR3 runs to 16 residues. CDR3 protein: CASSEESGMYYNEQFF. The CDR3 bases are TGTGCCAGCAGTGAAGAAAGCGGGATGTACTACAATGAGCAGTTCTTC.

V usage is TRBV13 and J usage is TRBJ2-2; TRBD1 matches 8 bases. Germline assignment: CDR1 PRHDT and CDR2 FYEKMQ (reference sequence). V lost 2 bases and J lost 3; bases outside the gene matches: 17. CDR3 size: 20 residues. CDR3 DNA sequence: TGTGCCAGCAGCTTAATTTTCGAGGGCACCGGGACAGGAGACACCGGGGAGCTGTTTTTT. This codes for CASSLIFEGTGTGDTGELFF.

CDR3 region: CASGSTGGNQETQYF. For the CDR3, the DNA is TGCGCCAGCGGATCGACAGGGGGCAACCAAGAGACCCAGTACTTC. The chain uses TRBV5-1 and TRBJ2-5; TRBD1 matches at 10 bases. CDR1 and CDR2 from the germline V gene are SGHRS and YFSETQ. Trimming removed 7 bases from V and 0 bases from J; junction bases left unmatched: 6. The CDR3 is 15 amino acids.

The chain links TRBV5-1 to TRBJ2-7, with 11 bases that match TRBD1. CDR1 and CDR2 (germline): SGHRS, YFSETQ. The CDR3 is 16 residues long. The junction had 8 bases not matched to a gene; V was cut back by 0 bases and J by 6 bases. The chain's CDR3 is CASSLVPGTGGSEQYF. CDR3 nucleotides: TGCGCCAGCAGCTTGGTTCCGGGGACAGGGGGTTCCGAGCAGTACTTC.

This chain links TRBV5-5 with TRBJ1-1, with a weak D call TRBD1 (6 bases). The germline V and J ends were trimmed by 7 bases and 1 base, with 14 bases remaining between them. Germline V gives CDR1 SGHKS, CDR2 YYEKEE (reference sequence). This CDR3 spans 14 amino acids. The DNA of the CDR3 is TGTGCCAGCCTGAAACAGGGAAAGAACACTGAAGCTTTCTTT. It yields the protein CASLKQGKNTEAFF.

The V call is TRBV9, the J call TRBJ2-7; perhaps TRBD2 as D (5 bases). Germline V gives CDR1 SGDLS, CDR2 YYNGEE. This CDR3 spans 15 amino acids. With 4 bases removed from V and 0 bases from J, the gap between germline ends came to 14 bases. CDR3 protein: CASSPHPGISYEQYF. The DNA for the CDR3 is TGTGCCAGCAGCCCCCACCCGGGAATCTCCTACGAGCAGTACTTC.